Listed below are T cell receptor beta chains from one sample, sequenced in a study of blood T cell repertoires in COVID-19. This table comes from immunoSEQ multiplex PCR, and its TCRdb copy is limited to in-frame clones, with some not included. The table has about 320,000 clones, 85% seen once. Sample: PBMCs or T cells enriched from blood (not recorded which). Receptors originate from a woman younger than 45 who had been exposed to COVID-19. Each CDR3 is given with its conserved first and last residue. The D gene is left open where the match is weak. Expanded clones are given a class, and other clones once, few, many or no size at all.

j_call | v_call | d_call | clone_size | cdr3_aa | cdr3_nt
TRBJ2-7 | TRBV5-1 | NA | NA | CASSLAQGPAYEQYF | TGCGCCAGCAGCTTGGCTCAGGGGCCGGCCTACGAGCAGTACTTC
TRBJ2-7 | TRBV15 | NA | NA | CATSRGGLLGVYEQYF | TGTGCCACCAGCAGAGGGGGACTCCTGGGGGTCTACGAGCAGTACTTC
TRBJ1-1 | TRBV7-6 | TRBD1 | NA | CASSPGTGRGTEAFF | TGTGCCAGCAGCCCCGGGACAGGGAGAGGCACTGAAGCTTTCTTT
TRBJ2-1 | TRBV7-3 | NA | NA | CASSFDMYNEQFF | TGTGCCAGCAGCTTCGACATGTACAATGAGCAGTTCTTC
TRBJ2-7 | TRBV19 | NA | NA | CASNSGRSNEQYF | TGTGCCAGTAATAGCGGACGTTCCAACGAGCAGTACTTC
TRBJ2-1 | TRBV29-1 | NA | NA | CSVAGTPYRASSYNEQFF | TGCAGCGTTGCCGGGACTCCATACAGAGCGAGCTCCTACAATGAGCAGTTCTTC
TRBJ2-7 | TRBV2 | NA | NA | CASTSESYEQYF | TGTGCCAGCACTAGCGAATCCTACGAGCAGTACTTC
TRBJ2-3 | TRBV5-1 | NA | NA | CASSLAGSTDTQYF | TGCGCCAGCAGCTTGGCAGGGAGCACAGATACGCAGTATTTT
TRBJ1-5 | TRBV19 | NA | NA | CASRGQSSNQPQHF | TGTGCCAGTAGAGGACAGAGTTCCAATCAGCCCCAGCATTTT
TRBJ2-7 | TRBV20-1 | NA | NA | CSASSGLSSYEQYF | TGCAGTGCTAGTAGCGGTCTGAGCTCCTACGAGCAGTACTTC
TRBJ1-4 | TRBV27 | NA | NA | CASSRHLATNEKLFF | TGTGCCAGCAGCCGACACCTTGCAACTAATGAAAAACTGTTTTTT
TRBJ2-7 | TRBV7-2 | NA | few | CASSLESRRSYEQYF | TGTGCCAGCAGCTTAGAGTCTAGGCGTTCCTACGAGCAGTACTTC
TRBJ1-1 | TRBV5-4 | NA | few | CASSKTEINTEAFF | TGTGCCAGCAGCAAGACAGAAATCAACACTGAAGCTTTCTTT
TRBJ2-7 | TRBV19 | NA | NA | CASRLKQGQGYEQYF | TGTGCCAGTAGGCTTAAACAGGGTCAGGGCTACGAGCAGTACTTC
TRBJ1-5 | TRBV30 | NA | NA | CASGLGRGNQPQHF | TGTGCCTCGGGCTTGGGAAGGGGTAATCAGCCCCAGCATTTT
TRBJ1-5 | TRBV3-1/TRBV3-2 | NA | NA | CASSQDPQGSNQPQHF | TGTGCCAGCAGCCAAGATCCCCAGGGAAGCAATCAGCCCCAGCATTTT
TRBJ1-4 | TRBV5-4 | TRBD1 | few | CASSQGQGRGNEKLFF | TGTGCCAGCAGCCAGGGACAGGGTAGGGGTAATGAAAAACTGTTTTTT
TRBJ2-7 | TRBV7-9 | TRBD1 | NA | CASSISRDRGQEQYF | TGTGCCAGCAGCATCAGCCGGGACAGGGGGCAAGAGCAGTACTTC
TRBJ1-6 | TRBV6-5 | TRBD1 | NA | CASSSRDRNNSPLHF | TGTGCCAGCAGTTCCCGGGACAGGAATAATTCACCCCTCCACTTT
TRBJ1-5 | TRBV19 | TRBD1 | NA | CASTPGQSSNQPQHF | TGTGCCAGTACCCCGGGACAGTCTAGCAATCAGCCCCAGCATTTT
TRBJ2-3 | TRBV7-2 | TRBD2 | NA | CASSLIRREGNTQYF | TGTGCCAGCAGTCTAATTAGGCGGGAGGGGAATACGCAGTATTTT
TRBJ1-6 | TRBV28 | NA | NA | CASSFEYGGDSYNSPLHF | TGTGCCAGCAGTTTCGAATACGGAGGCGACTCCTATAATTCACCCCTCCACTTT
TRBJ2-1 | TRBV3-1/TRBV3-2 | TRBD2 | NA | CASSQQLAGGPGREQFF | TGTGCCAGCAGCCAACAGCTAGCGGGGGGGCCGGGGCGTGAGCAGTTCTTC
TRBJ2-7 | TRBV6-4 | TRBD1 | NA | CASSDDRVGQGYEQYF | TGTGCCAGCAGTGACGATCGGGTGGGACAGGGATACGAGCAGTACTTC
TRBJ1-1 | TRBV10-1 | NA | NA | CASSELAGNTEAFF | TGCGCCAGCAGTGAGCTGGCAGGAAACACTGAAGCTTTCTTT
TRBJ2-7 | TRBV7-2 | NA | NA | CASSSYTLEEQYF | TGTGCCAGCAGTTCTTACACTTTGGAGGAGCAGTACTTC
TRBJ2-5 | TRBV27 | NA | NA | CASGRGGSQETQYF | TGTGCCAGCGGTAGGGGAGGCAGCCAAGAGACCCAGTACTTC
TRBJ2-3 | TRBV28 | TRBD2 | NA | CASPPGLAGVAWGSTDTQYF | TGTGCCAGTCCCCCGGGACTAGCGGGGGTCGCATGGGGCAGCACAGATACGCAGTATTTT
TRBJ2-3 | TRBV7-9 | NA | NA | CASSLGSVLDTQYF | TGTGCCAGCAGCTTAGGATCGGTCCTGGATACGCAGTATTTT
TRBJ1-2 | TRBV28 | TRBD1 | few | CASSLARQGTHYGYTF | TGTGCCAGCAGTTTAGCCCGACAGGGGACACACTATGGCTACACCTTC
TRBJ1-2 | TRBV24-1 | TRBD1 | NA | CATSFGPDRGLSGYTF | TGTGCCACCAGTTTTGGACCGGACAGGGGATTATCCGGCTACACCTTC
TRBJ1-6 | TRBV3-1/TRBV3-2 | NA | NA | CASSQAVPSSSYNSPLHF | TGTGCCAGCAGCCAAGCGGTCCCGTCTAGCTCCTATAATTCACCCCTCCACTTT
TRBJ2-1 | TRBV11-2 | TRBD2 | NA | CASSLTGTRRSNEQFF | TGTGCCAGCAGCCTAACCGGGACTAGGCGAAGTAATGAGCAGTTCTTC
TRBJ2-5 | TRBV12-3/TRBV12-4 | NA | NA | CASSWALRETQYF | TGTGCCAGCAGTTGGGCCTTAAGAGAGACCCAGTACTTC
TRBJ2-7 | TRBV18 | TRBD2 | NA | CASSQGSTGLAGNEQYF | TGTGCCAGCTCACAAGGGAGTACGGGACTAGCGGGGAACGAGCAGTACTTC
TRBJ1-2 | TRBV19 | NA | NA | CASSNQAAGADGYTF | TGTGCCAGTAGCAATCAAGCAGCGGGGGCGGATGGCTACACCTTC
TRBJ2-5 | TRBV27 | TRBD2 | NA | CASSFKRGSAETQYF | TGTGCCAGCAGTTTTAAGCGGGGGAGCGCAGAGACCCAGTACTTC
TRBJ1-2 | TRBV28 | NA | NA | CASSSPGYGYTF | TGTGCCAGCAGTTCCCCAGGCTATGGCTACACCTTC
TRBJ2-3 | TRBV9 | NA | NA | CASSVAPGDTQYF | TGTGCCAGCAGCGTAGCCCCCGGAGATACGCAGTATTTT